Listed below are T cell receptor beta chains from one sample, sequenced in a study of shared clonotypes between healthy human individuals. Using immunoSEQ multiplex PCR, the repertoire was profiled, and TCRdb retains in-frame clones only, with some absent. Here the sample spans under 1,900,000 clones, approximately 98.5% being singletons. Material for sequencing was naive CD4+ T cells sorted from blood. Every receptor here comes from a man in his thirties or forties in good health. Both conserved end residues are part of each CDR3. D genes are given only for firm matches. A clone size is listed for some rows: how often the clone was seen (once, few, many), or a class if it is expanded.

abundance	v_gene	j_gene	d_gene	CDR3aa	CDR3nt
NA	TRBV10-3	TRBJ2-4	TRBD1	CAISESGPGQGTKNIQYF	TGTGCCATCAGTGAGTCGGGACCGGGACAGGGGACCAAAAACATTCAGTACTTC
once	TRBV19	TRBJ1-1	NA	CASSGMGNTEAFF	TGTGCCAGTAGCGGGATGGGGAACACTGAAGCTTTCTTT
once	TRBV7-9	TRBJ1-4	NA	CASSHEAKNEKLFF	TGTGCCAGCAGCCACGAGGCCAAGAATGAAAAACTGTTTTTT
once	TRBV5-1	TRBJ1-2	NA	CASSYLSANYGYTF	TGCGCCAGCAGTTACCTGTCAGCCAACTATGGCTACACCTTC
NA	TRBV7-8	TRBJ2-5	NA	CASSLATGGVETQYF	TGTGCCAGCAGCTTAGCAACAGGGGGGGTAGAGACCCAGTACTTC
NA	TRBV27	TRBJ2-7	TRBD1	CASSRDRGTYEQYF	TGTGCCAGCAGCCGGGACAGGGGAACCTACGAGCAGTACTTC
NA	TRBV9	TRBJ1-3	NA	CASSAGQPSRNTIYF	TGTGCCAGCAGCGCGGGACAACCAAGCAGAAACACCATATATTTT
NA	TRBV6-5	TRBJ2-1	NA	CASRQGGSIGEQFF	TGTGCCAGCAGGCAGGGAGGATCAATCGGTGAGCAGTTCTTC
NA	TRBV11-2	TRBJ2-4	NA	CASSGNRVGKNIQYF	TGTGCCAGCAGCGGAAACAGGGTCGGCAAAAACATTCAGTACTTC
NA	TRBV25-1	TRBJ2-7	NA	CASRPAEQYF	TGTGCCAGCAGACCCGCCGAGCAGTACTTC
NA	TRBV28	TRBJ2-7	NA	CASSFQSRDTPYF	TGTGCCAGCAGTTTCCAGAGCAGAGATACGCCATACTTC
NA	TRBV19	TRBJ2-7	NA	CASKKAGTYEQYF	TGTGCCAGTAAGAAGGCGGGAACCTACGAGCAGTACTTC
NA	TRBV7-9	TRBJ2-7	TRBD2	CASSSSTGLAGGPQYF	TGTGCCAGCAGCTCCTCTACGGGACTAGCGGGAGGGCCGCAGTACTTC
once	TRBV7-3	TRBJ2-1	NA	CASSSGPSYNEQFF	TGTGCCAGCAGCTCGGGCCCCTCCTACAATGAGCAGTTCTTC